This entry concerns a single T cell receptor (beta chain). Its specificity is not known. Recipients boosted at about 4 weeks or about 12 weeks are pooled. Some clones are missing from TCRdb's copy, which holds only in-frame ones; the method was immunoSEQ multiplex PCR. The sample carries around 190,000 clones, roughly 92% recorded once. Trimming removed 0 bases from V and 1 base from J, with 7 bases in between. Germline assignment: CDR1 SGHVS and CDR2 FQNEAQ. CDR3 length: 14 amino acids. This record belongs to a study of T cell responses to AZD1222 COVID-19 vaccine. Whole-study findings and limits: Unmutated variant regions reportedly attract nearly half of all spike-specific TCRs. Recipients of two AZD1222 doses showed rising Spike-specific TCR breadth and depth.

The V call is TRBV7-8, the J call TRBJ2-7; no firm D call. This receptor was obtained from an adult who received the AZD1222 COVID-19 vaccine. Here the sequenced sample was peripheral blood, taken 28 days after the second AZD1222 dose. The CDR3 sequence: CASSLAPLSYEQYF. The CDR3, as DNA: TGTGCCAGCAGCTTAGCCCCCTTATCCTACGAGCAGTACTTC.